This entry lists 31 T cell receptor beta chains sequenced from one sample in a study of identifying expanded T cells in peripheral blood. Measured with immunoSEQ multiplex PCR; TCRdb has only the in-frame clones, and not every one. The table includes 90,000 to 110,000 clones, 88% detected once. The sample comprised blood. Every receptor here comes from a person aged 18 to 69 in good health.

The rearrangement joins TRBV7-2 to TRBJ1-1; 8 positions agree with TRBD1. The CDR3 is 15 amino acids. Germline loops: CDR1 SGHTA, CDR2 FQGNSA. Unmatched junction bases numbered 5, after V lost 1 base and J lost 4 bases. The CDR3 DNA follows: TGTGCCAGCAGCTTAGAAGCGGGACAGGTCACTGAAGCTTTCTTT. This codes for CASSLEAGQVTEAFF.

The J gene is TRBJ2-1, the V gene TRBV2; D may be TRBD2 (6 bases). Trimming took off 7 bases at V and 4 bases at J, with 17 bases between the two ends. CDR1 SNHLY and CDR2 FYNNEI come from the germline V gene. This CDR3 region has 15 residues. This CDR3 is CASKVTGSGYNEQFF. The CDR3 DNA reads as TGTGCCAGCAAAGTGACGGGGAGCGGGTACAATGAGCAGTTCTTC.

The chain couples TRBV6-1 to TRBJ1-5; TRBD1 agrees at 11 bases. CDR3 size: 17 residues. V shed 0 bases, J shed 7 bases, and the junction held 8 bases outside the gene matches. The germline V gene has CDR1 MNHNS and CDR2 SASEGT. This CDR3 is CASSEALSGQGGQPQHF. The CDR3 region has the DNA TGTGCCAGCAGTGAAGCGTTGTCGGGACAGGGGGGCCAGCCCCAGCATTTT.

The chain employs TRBV18 and TRBJ2-6; D is ambiguous. The CDR3 totals 13 residues. Germline lookup yields CDR1 KGHSH and CDR2 LQKENI. The V end was cut by 3 bases, the J end by 1 base, with 1 base between. For the CDR3, the DNA is TGTGCCAGCTCACCTTCTGGGGCCAACGTCCTGACTTTC. Translating gives CASSPSGANVLTF.

This CDR3 is CASSDGPSGTQETQYF. CDR3 bases: TGCGCCAGCAGTGATGGGCCTAGCGGTACCCAAGAGACCCAGTACTTC. The chain has TRBV5-1 and TRBJ2-5, with 7 bases fitting TRBD2. The germline V gene has CDR1 SGHRS and CDR2 YFSETQ. CDR3 size: 16 residues. J lost 1 base, V lost 5 bases, and 11 bases had no gene match.

The chain recombines TRBV5-1 with TRBJ1-4, with 9 positions matching TRBD1. Germline trimming cut 7 bases from V and 8 bases from J; bases unmatched to any gene: 9. The germline V gene has CDR1 SGHRS and CDR2 YFSETQ. This CDR3 contains 14 residues. The CDR3 sequence: CASGTGTGNEKLFF. The CDR3 DNA sequence: TGCGCCAGCGGAACCGGGACAGGGAACGAAAAACTGTTTTTT.

In its sample, this clone was seen a few times. The V gene is TRBV30, the J gene TRBJ1-2; 8 nucleotides align to TRBD1. Germline V gene sequence: CDR1 GTSNPN, CDR2 SVGIG (reference sequence). The CDR3 loop spans 12 amino acids. With V trimmed by 4 bases and J by 9 bases, 7 bases remained unmatched. CDR3 region: CAWNLNRGSYTF. CDR3 nucleotide sequence: TGTGCCTGGAACTTGAACAGGGGGAGCTACACCTTC.

CDR3 sequence (DNA): TGTGCCAGCAGCTTAGTGTTCGGCCTAGGTAATTTTAATGAGCAGTTCTTC. Translating gives CASSLVFGLGNFNEQFF. V usage is TRBV7-9 and J usage is TRBJ2-1, with D unclear. This CDR3 is built from 17 residues. V lost 1 base and J 7 bases, leaving 20 bases between the germline ends. Germline CDR1 and CDR2: SEHNR and FQNEAQ (reference sequence). Based on the CDR3 plus reference TRBV7-9 and TRBJ2-1, the full variable domain is DTGVSQNPRHKITKRGQNVTFRCDPISEHNRLYWYRQTLGQGPEFLTYFQNEAQLEKSRLLSDRFSAERPKGSFSTLEIQRTEQGDSAMYLCASSLVFGLGNFNEQFFGPGTRLTVL.

The chain carries TRBV30 and TRBJ1-2, with 8 nucleotides matching TRBD1. V was clipped by 5 bases and J by 4 bases; unmatched bases: 6. In germline, CDR1 is GTSNPN, CDR2 SVGIG (reference sequence). CDR3 size: 13 residues. The CDR3 sequence: CAWGRDRPYGYTF. The CDR3 coding sequence is TGTGCCTGGGGCCGGGACAGGCCCTATGGCTACACCTTC.

The J gene is TRBJ1-1, the V gene TRBV7-2; D may be TRBD1 (6 bases). This CDR3 contains 16 residues. Per germline, CDR1 SGHTA and CDR2 FQGNSA. The ends were cut back, 4 bases at V and 0 bases at J, with 15 bases in the middle. CDR3: CASSSSRDKMNTEAFF. The CDR3 DNA is TGTGCCAGCAGCTCCTCCCGGGACAAAATGAACACTGAAGCTTTCTTT.

The chain uses TRBV6-5 and TRBJ2-4; 8 nucleotides match TRBD1. From germline, CDR1 is MNHEY and CDR2 SVGAGI. This CDR3 contains 13 residues. V lost 10 bases and J lost 10; bases outside the gene matches: 12. The CDR3 DNA follows: TGTGCCACCCTGAGACAGGGGCCGGGGATTCAGTACTTC. This encodes CATLRQGPGIQYF.

The chain carries TRBV27 and TRBJ2-5; the D gene is possibly TRBD2 (5 bases). Germline V gene lookup returns CDR1 MNHEY and CDR2 SMNVEV (reference sequence). V was cut by 6 bases and J by 6 bases, with 20 bases left in between. This CDR3 spans 15 amino acids. In DNA form, the CDR3 reads TGTGCCAGCAGCCCTTATGGCACGGGGTTCCAGACCCAGTACTTC. This encodes CASSPYGTGFQTQYF.

The CDR3 reads CASSRQGAAGNTEAFF. CDR3 nucleotides: TGCGCCAGCAGCAGGCAGGGGGCAGCTGGGAACACTGAAGCTTTCTTT. The chain recombines TRBV5-1 with TRBJ1-1, with 8 bases identical to TRBD1. Germline lookup yields CDR1 SGHRS and CDR2 YFSETQ. The CDR3 extends over 16 amino acids. J was trimmed by 1 base and V by 4 bases; bases with no gene match: 9.

This clone was counted a single time. The genes are TRBV9 and TRBJ2-1; a possible D gene is TRBD2 (6 bases). Germline loops: CDR1 SGDLS, CDR2 YYNGEE. V was pared by 4 bases and J by 7 bases, with 21 bases between. CDR3 length: 16 amino acids. The CDR3 loop is CASSPTGAGGGNEQFF. CDR3 in DNA: TGTGCCAGCAGCCCCACAGGAGCGGGTGGGGGTAATGAGCAGTTCTTC.

The chain joins TRBV4-1 to TRBJ1-2; D might be TRBD1 (5 bases). The CDR3 runs to 14 residues. The germline V gene encodes CDR1 MGHRA and CDR2 YSYEKL. Trimming cost V 3 bases and J 5 bases, with 13 bases left between them. CDR3 protein: CASSQAREQYGYTF. CDR3 bases: TGCGCCAGCAGCCAGGCCAGGGAGCAATATGGCTACACCTTC.

The V call is TRBV28, the J call TRBJ2-2, with no clear D. Trimming took off 2 bases at V and 6 bases at J, with 10 bases between the two ends. The CDR3 consists of 14 residues. Germline values: CDR1 MDHEN, CDR2 SYDVKM. CDR3 in amino acids: CASSLGRRSGELFF. DNA for the CDR3: TGTGCCAGCAGTTTAGGCCGCCGGTCCGGGGAGCTGTTTTTT.

This chain joins TRBV11-3 and TRBJ2-1; 11 bases line up with TRBD2. The V segment lost 5 bases and the J segment 10 bases; nucleotides outside the gene matches: 7. The CDR3 consists of 14 residues. CDR1 SGHNT and CDR2 YENEEA come from the germline V gene. For the CDR3, the DNA is TGTGCCAGCAGCAAGACTAGCGGGGTGGGGGAGCAGTTCTTC. Translation: CASSKTSGVGEQFF.

This clone turned up a few times. The gene calls are TRBV11-2 and TRBJ2-2; D remains unclear. The ends were cut back, 6 bases at V and 7 bases at J, with 12 bases in the middle. The CDR3 has 13 residues. Per germline, CDR1 SGHAT and CDR2 FQNNGV. CDR3 sequence (DNA): TGTGCCAGCAGTGCCTGGGATGGCGGGGAGCTGTTTTTT. It specifies CASSAWDGGELFF.

A few counts support this clone. The V call is TRBV18, the J call TRBJ1-2; D not certain. Germline-derived CDR1 and CDR2 are KGHSH and LQKENI. The CDR3 has 15 amino acids. V lost 2 bases and J 6 bases, leaving 16 bases between the germline ends. The DNA of the CDR3 is TGTGCCAGCTCACCATATAGCGGACGGAAGGATGGCTACACCTTC. Translation gives CASSPYSGRKDGYTF. Full variable domain (outside the CDR3, taken from reference TRBV18 and TRBJ1-2): NAGVMQNPRHLVRRRGQEARLRCSPMKGHSHVYWYRQLPEEGLKFMVYLQKENIIDESGMPKERFSAEFPKEGPSILRIQQVVRGDSAAYFCASSPYSGRKDGYTFGSGTRLTVV.

V gene TRBV25-1 combines with J gene TRBJ1-4, with a tentative D call TRBD1 (5 bases). Germline values: CDR1 MGHDK, CDR2 SYGVNS. Trimming shortened V by 1 base and J by 3 bases, and 15 bases separated the two germline ends. This CDR3 contains 17 residues. CDR3 sequence reads: CASSESGRRGANEKLFF. The CDR3 nucleotides are TGTGCCAGCAGTGAATCGGGCAGGCGAGGGGCTAATGAAAAACTGTTTTTT. Full variable domain (missing parts from reference TRBV25-1 and TRBJ1-4): EADIYQTPRYLVIGTGKKITLECSQTMGHDKMYWYQQDPGMELHLIHYSYGVNSTEKGDLSSESTVSRIRTEHFPLTLESARPSHTSQYLCASSESGRRGANEKLFFGSGTQLSVL.

This rearrangement joins TRBV2 to TRBJ2-3, with D perhaps TRBD2 (5 bases). The germline V and J ends were trimmed by 4 bases and 3 bases, with 14 bases remaining between them. The CDR3 extends over 15 amino acids. From germline, CDR1 is SNHLY and CDR2 FYNNEI. In nucleotides, the CDR3 is TGTGCCAGCAGTGTGAGAGGGATAATTACAGATACGCAGTATTTT. It encodes CASSVRGIITDTQYF.

The genes are TRBV28 and TRBJ2-1, with 7 positions matching TRBD2. Losses at the gene ends were 10 bases for V and 6 bases for J; bases not matched to a gene: 6. The CDR3 is 12 residues long. CDR1 is MDHEN, CDR2 SYDVKM, per germline. In DNA, the CDR3 is TGTGCCATCTTTAGCGGGCTCAATGAGCAGTTCTTC. Protein product: CAIFSGLNEQFF.

The chain links TRBV9 to TRBJ1-2; a possible D gene is TRBD1 (5 bases). V lost 2 bases, J lost 7 bases, and 15 bases lay in between. This CDR3 comprises 14 residues. Germline V gene sequence: CDR1 SGDLS, CDR2 YYNGEE. The CDR3 DNA reads as TGTGCCAGCAGCGTGGGCAGGGCCTCCGGTGGCTACACCTTC. It codes for CASSVGRASGGYTF.

V and J are TRBV7-9 and TRBJ2-3; 7 bases agree with TRBD2. The CDR3 extends over 15 amino acids. Germline loops: CDR1 SEHNR, CDR2 FQNEAQ (reference sequence). V was clipped by 10 bases and J by 2 bases; unmatched bases: 12. CDR3 protein: CATAESGGYTDTQYF. The CDR3 coding sequence is TGTGCCACCGCGGAGTCGGGGGGATACACAGATACGCAGTATTTT.

V usage is TRBV19 and J usage is TRBJ1-3; no clear D. Trimming took 7 bases from V and 0 from J, leaving 13 bases between them. There are 15 residues in the CDR3. Germline V gives CDR1 LNHDA, CDR2 SQIVND (reference sequence). The CDR3 loop is CASNAHATSGNTIYF. CDR3 nucleotide sequence: TGTGCCAGTAATGCGCATGCCACCTCTGGAAACACCATATATTTT.

This clone was found a few times. This chain connects TRBV19 to TRBJ2-7, with 10 bases fitting TRBD1. Losses at the gene ends were 2 bases for V and 5 bases for J; bases not matched to a gene: 6. This CDR3 spans 15 amino acids. Germline V CDR1 and CDR2: LNHDA, SQIVND (reference sequence). The CDR3 spells CASSISGTGVNEQYF. CDR3 coding DNA: TGTGCCAGTAGTATATCCGGGACAGGGGTTAACGAGCAGTACTTC.

The chain recombines TRBV4-1 with TRBJ2-7, with no clear D. This CDR3 region has 15 residues. V was cut by 1 base and J by 3 bases, with 13 bases left in between. Germline-derived CDR1 and CDR2 are MGHRA and YSYEKL. The CDR3 here is CASSQGKGNFYEQYF. CDR3 nucleotide sequence: TGCGCCAGCAGCCAAGGCAAAGGGAATTTCTACGAGCAGTACTTC.

The chain is built from TRBV28 and TRBJ1-1, with D possibly being TRBD1 (6 bases). The CDR3 covers 15 residues. Germline loops: CDR1 MDHEN, CDR2 SYDVKM. Trimming stripped 5 bases from V and 4 bases from J, with 17 bases between. The chain's CDR3 is CASSEDSAGGTEAFF. The CDR3 DNA is TGTGCCAGCAGTGAGGACAGCGCGGGGGGCACTGAAGCTTTCTTT.

This chain links TRBV11-1 with TRBJ2-1; D unclear. The length of the CDR3 is 16 residues. V dropped 2 bases and J dropped 0 bases, with 11 bases sitting between them. Germline CDR1 SGHAT, CDR2 FQDESV (reference sequence). The chain's CDR3 is CASSLIDVSSYNEQFF. The DNA of the CDR3 is TGTGCCAGCAGCTTAATCGACGTGAGCTCCTACAATGAGCAGTTCTTC.

The chain uses TRBV15 and TRBJ1-1, with D perhaps TRBD1 (5 bases). This CDR3 has 14 amino acids. Deletions cut 0 bases from V and 11 bases from J, with 16 bases between. Germline V gene sequence: CDR1 LNHNV, CDR2 YYDKDF (reference sequence). The chain's CDR3 is CATSRDLGQPGAFF. CDR3 nucleotides: TGTGCCACCAGCAGAGATTTGGGCCAGCCAGGGGCTTTCTTT.

The gene calls are TRBV28 and TRBJ1-1; D gene unclear. The germline gives CDR1 MDHEN, CDR2 SYDVKM. The CDR3 covers 15 residues. Trimming shortened V by 5 bases and J by 1 base, and 14 bases separated the two germline ends. The DNA of the CDR3 is TGTGCCAGCAGTGTAGAAGGGAAAGGGAACACTGAAGCTTTCTTT. Its translation: CASSVEGKGNTEAFF.